This T cell receptor (beta chain) comes out of a study of radiotherapy plus CTLA-4 blockade in lung cancer. Across the whole study: Objective response rate was over 15%; disease control rate, around 33%. Whole-study findings and limits: Alongside interferon-beta, early blood T cell clone dynamics were reportedly the best predictor of response. Researchers report tumor-derived TCR clones expanding in blood after radiotherapy plus ipilimumab.

This CDR3 is 14 amino acids long. V lost 0 bases and J lost 7; bases outside the gene matches: 4. CDR1 is MNHNY and CDR2 is SVGAGI in the germline V gene (reference sequence). Focal radiation plus CTLA-4 blockade with ipilimumab was administered to patients who had chemo-refractory metastatic non-small-cell lung cancer. With regard to this clone: Its antigen remains unknown.

The table came from immunoSEQ multiplex PCR; TCRdb's copy has only in-frame clones and leaves some out. The data show roughly 53,000 clones, with around four fifths seen just once and roughly 3.5% held by the top ten. The gene calls are TRBV6-6 and TRBJ1-2, with 8 bases identical to TRBD1. This material consisted of peripheral blood, taken from a patient treated with radiotherapy plus ipilimumab. The receptor was derived from a human donor with non-small cell lung cancer who had a partial response to radiotherapy plus ipilimumab. This CDR3 reads CASSYSETGAGYTF. As DNA, the CDR3 is TGTGCCAGCAGTTACTCGGAGACAGGGGCTGGCTACACCTTC.